This paragraph covers one T cell receptor beta chain sequence. Antigen unknown. The sample is drawn from a study of PD-1 blockade in classical Hodgkin lymphoma. The table came from immunoSEQ multiplex PCR; TCRdb's copy has only in-frame clones and leaves some out. The sample records 30,000 to 40,000 clones, roughly 92% being singletons. Whole-study findings and limits: Complete responders showed a baseline diversity that resembled the diversity of newly diagnosed patients. In CD4+ cells, TCR diversity went up significantly by C4D1, but in CD8+ cells it did not. Patients were excluded if nivolumab began under 1 year after ASCT (the autologous transplant).

Stated time point: cycle 4 day 1 (C4D1), after five to seven weeks of nivolumab. Each of the patients experienced relapse following autologous stem cell transplantation, and their brentuximab vedotin exposure differed. Magnetic negative selection was used to purify CD4+ T cells from thawed PBMCs. In germline, CDR1 is MDHEN, CDR2 SYDVKM. V was shortened by 6 bases and J by 8 bases, with 13 bases between the two germline ends. This CDR3 is 13 amino acids long. The material was CD4+ T cells from blood, obtained before the fourth cycle of nivolumab. The receptor's source is a human donor with classical Hodgkin lymphoma. The V call is TRBV28, the J call TRBJ1-4; D is ambiguous. The CDR3 DNA is TGTGCCAGCAGCCCGACCCTCGGAGAAAAACTGTTTTTT. This translates into CASSPTLGEKLFF.